These 10 T cell receptor beta chains were sequenced from one sample in a study of T cells in Graves' hyperthyroidism and ophthalmopathy. Template material for amplifying TCR beta CDR3 regions consisted of RNA transcripts. In the first-round RT-PCR of the TCR CDR3, the HTBI primer set was used. TCRdb reprocessed the multiplex PCR reads with MiXCR, giving one entry per CDR3 protein. Of 500,000 or so distinct CDR3 sequences in the sample, more than 15% were seen once. Sequencing used blood. The source of these receptors is a woman under 30 with Graves' ophthalmopathy.

The sample holds a few counts of this clonotype. This rearrangement joins TRBV27 to TRBJ2-2; 8 bases fit TRBD2. The CDR3 has 15 residues. After removal of 2 bases from V and 9 bases from J, the junction contained 8 bases not matched to a gene. Germline V gene data show CDR1 as MNHEY and CDR2 as SMNVEV (reference sequence). This CDR3 is CASSLRVAGPRELFF. The CDR3 bases are TGTGCCAGCAGTTTACGGGTAGCGGGGCCTAGGGAGCTGTTTTTT.

This clonotype was seen a few times. The V call is TRBV19, the J call TRBJ2-5, with TRBD1 matching 7 bases. V lost 3 bases to trimming and J lost 0 bases; unmatched junction nucleotides: 4. Per germline, CDR1 LNHDA and CDR2 SQIVND (reference sequence). The CDR3 is made up of 15 amino acids. The CDR3 loop is CASSIGQEYQETQYF. In nucleotides, the CDR3 is TGTGCCAGTAGTATCGGACAGGAATACCAAGAGACCCAGTACTTC. Full variable domain (outside the CDR3, taken from reference TRBV19 and TRBJ2-5): DGGITQSPKYLFRKEGQNVTLSCEQNLNHDAMYWYRQDPGQGLRLIYYSQIVNDFQKGDIAEGYSVSREKKESFPLTVTSAQKNPTAFYLCASSIGQEYQETQYFGPGTRLLVL.

The chain couples TRBV9 to TRBJ2-1; 10 positions match TRBD2. The CDR3 covers 14 residues. Germline V gene lookup returns CDR1 SGDLS and CDR2 YYNGEE. V shed 7 bases and J 5 bases; nucleotides not matched to a gene: 6. Here the CDR3 DNA reads TGTGCCAGCTCTAGCGGGAGCCTGGACAATGAGCAGTTCTTC. Translated: CASSSGSLDNEQFF.

This clonotype turned up a few times. The chain combines TRBV6-1 with TRBJ1-4, with 11 bases matching TRBD1. In germline, CDR1 is MNHNS, CDR2 SASEGT. V trimming: 2 bases; J trimming: 7 bases; junction bases outside the gene matches: 6. This CDR3 has 16 residues. The CDR3 reads CASSELSGTGGEKLFF. Written as DNA, the CDR3 is TGTGCCAGCAGTGAATTATCCGGGACAGGGGGTGAAAAACTGTTTTTT.

In its sample, this clonotype was seen many times. The chain uses TRBV3-1 and TRBJ1-2, with D unresolved. V lost 1 base, J lost 6 bases, and 18 bases lay in between. The CDR3 length is 16 residues. The germline gives CDR1 LGHDT, CDR2 YNNKEL (reference sequence). CDR3 protein: CASSQVEGPRSDGYTF. As DNA, the CDR3 is TGTGCCAGCAGCCAAGTTGAGGGCCCCCGATCGGATGGCTACACCTTC.

J is TRBJ2-7 and V is TRBV28; D tentatively fits TRBD1 or TRBD2 (5 bases each). The length of the CDR3 is 14 residues. Germline CDR1 and CDR2: MDHEN and SYDVKM. Deletions cut 1 base from V and 3 bases from J, with 10 bases between. The CDR3 protein is CASSLLGEFYEQYF. The CDR3 bases are TGTGCCAGCAGTTTATTGGGGGAATTCTACGAGCAGTACTTC.

This clonotype has ten or more counts. The rearrangement joins TRBV2 to TRBJ2-1; the D gene is possibly TRBD1 (6 bases). V lost 6 bases and J lost 7, with 16 bases in between. The CDR3 runs 14 residues. Germline assignment: CDR1 SNHLY and CDR2 FYNNEI. The CDR3 loop is CASSRGPPRNEQFF. In DNA, the CDR3 is TGTGCCAGCAGCAGGGGTCCGCCAAGGAATGAGCAGTTCTTC. The full variable domain, completed using reference TRBV2 and TRBJ2-1, is EPEVTQTPSHQVTQMGQEVILRCVPISNHLYFYWYRQILGQKVEFLVSFYNNEISEKSEIFDDQFSVERPDGSNFTLKIRSTKLEDSAMYFCASSRGPPRNEQFFGPGTRLTVL.

There are a few counts of this clonotype. The chain couples TRBV29-1 to TRBJ1-2; D may be TRBD1 (6 bases). This CDR3 is built from 14 residues. Germline V gene lookup returns CDR1 SQVTM and CDR2 ANQGSEA. Between the trimmed V and J ends, which lost 4 bases and 4 bases, there was a span of 16 bases. The CDR3 reads CSVAGTQSGYGYTF. The CDR3 bases are TGCAGCGTTGCTGGGACACAGTCCGGCTATGGCTACACCTTC.

This clonotype was counted ten times or more. This chain uses TRBV28 with TRBJ1-5; weak D call: TRBD1 (5 bases). Trimming stripped 1 base from V and 5 bases from J, with 18 bases between. CDR3 size: 17 residues. Germline-derived CDR1 and CDR2 are MDHEN and SYDVKM. CDR3 sequence (DNA): TGTGCCAGCAGTTTATCATTCCCTCGAGGGGTGGATCAGCCCCAGCATTTT. Its translation is CASSLSFPRGVDQPQHF.

The chain uses TRBV9 and TRBJ1-2, with 7 bases lining up with TRBD1. CDR1 is SGDLS, CDR2 YYNGEE, per germline. The CDR3 consists of 14 residues. V lost 3 bases and J lost 4; bases outside the gene matches: 6. CDR3 DNA sequence: TGTGCCAGCAGCGAAGACAGGGCAACCTATGGCTACACCTTC. Residues: CASSEDRATYGYTF.